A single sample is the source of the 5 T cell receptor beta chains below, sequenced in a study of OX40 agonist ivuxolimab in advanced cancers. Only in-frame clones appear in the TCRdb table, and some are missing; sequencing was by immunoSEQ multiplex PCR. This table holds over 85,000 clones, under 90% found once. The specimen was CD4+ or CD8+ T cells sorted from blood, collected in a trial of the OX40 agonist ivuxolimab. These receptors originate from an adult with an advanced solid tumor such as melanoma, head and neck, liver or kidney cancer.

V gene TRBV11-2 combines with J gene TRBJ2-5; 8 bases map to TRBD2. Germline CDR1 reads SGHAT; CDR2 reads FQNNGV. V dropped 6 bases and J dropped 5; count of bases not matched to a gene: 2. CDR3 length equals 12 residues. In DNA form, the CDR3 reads TGTGCCAGCAGTTCGGGGGGGGAGACCCAGTACTTC. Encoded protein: CASSSGGETQYF.

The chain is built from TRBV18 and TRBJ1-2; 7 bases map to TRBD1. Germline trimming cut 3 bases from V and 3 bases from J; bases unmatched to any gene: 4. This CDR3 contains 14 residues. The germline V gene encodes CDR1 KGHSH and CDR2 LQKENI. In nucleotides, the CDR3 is TGTGCCAGCTCACCCGGACAGGACGACTATGGCTACACCTTC. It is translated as CASSPGQDDYGYTF.

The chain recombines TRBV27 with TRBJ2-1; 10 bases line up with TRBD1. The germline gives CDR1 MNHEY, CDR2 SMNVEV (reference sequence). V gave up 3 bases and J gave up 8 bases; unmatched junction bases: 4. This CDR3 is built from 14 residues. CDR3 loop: CASSLLGQGYEQFF. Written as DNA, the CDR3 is TGTGCCAGCAGTTTGCTGGGACAGGGGTATGAGCAGTTCTTC.

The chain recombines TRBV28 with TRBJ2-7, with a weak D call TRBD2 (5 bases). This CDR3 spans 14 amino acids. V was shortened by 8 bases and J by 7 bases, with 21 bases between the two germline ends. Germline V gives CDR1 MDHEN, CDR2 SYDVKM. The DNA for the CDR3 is TGTGCCAGCGCGGGCAGCGATGCTACGGGGGAGCAGTACGTC. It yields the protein CASAGSDATGEQYV.

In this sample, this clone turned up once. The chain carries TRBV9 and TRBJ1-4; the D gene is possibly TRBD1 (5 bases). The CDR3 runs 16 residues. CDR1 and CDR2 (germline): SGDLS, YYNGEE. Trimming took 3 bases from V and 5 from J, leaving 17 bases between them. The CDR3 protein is CASSATLGGANEKLFF. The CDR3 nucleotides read TGTGCCAGCAGCGCAACCCTGGGAGGGGCAAATGAAAAACTGTTTTTT.